This note documents a single T cell receptor beta chain sequence. Its target is not known. Researchers built TCR beta libraries using quantitative 5'-RACE with molecular barcodes. MiXCR, applied by TCRdb to the 5' RACE reads, yields one record per CDR3 protein. This table holds about 840,000 distinct CDR3 sequences, approximately 10% found once. The CDR3 spans 15 residues. V lost 5 bases and J 10 bases, leaving 21 bases between the germline ends. This specimen comes from a study of CD8 T cells in ankylosing spondylitis. Study-level findings and limits: A TCR beta motif of seven or eight highly homologous variants appeared characteristic of ankylosing spondylitis blood. Matched ankylosing spondylitis synovial fluid reportedly contained a significantly enriched population of disease-linked clones.

The J gene is TRBJ1-5, the V gene TRBV12-3 or TRBV12-4; a possible D gene is TRBD1 (6 bases). The sequencing sample was made of blood, either unsorted or a sorted T cell fraction (not recorded which). The receptor was isolated from a male donor with ankylosing spondylitis. The CDR3 DNA is TGTGCCAGCAGTCCCACCGGGACACGGTTACATCCCCAGCATTTT. This gives the protein CASSPTGTRLHPQHF.